These 31 T cell receptor beta chains were sequenced from one sample in a study of read filtering for tumor transcriptome and immune sequencing. The library was built from 400 ng RNA with molecular barcoded adaptors for alpha/delta and beta/gamma chains. Each CDR3 protein is one row after TCRdb ran MiXCR on the reads. Among about 86,000 distinct CDR3 sequences listed, around an eighth were seen once. Sequenced: a population of CD138-negative cells sorted from bone marrow. The receptors stem from a donor at least 40 years old with multiple myeloma.

This clonotype was seen at least ten times. This chain uses TRBV28 with TRBJ2-1; 9 bases fit TRBD2. The CDR3 runs 15 residues. Germline V lookup: CDR1 MDHEN, CDR2 SYDVKM. The trim removed 2 bases at V and 8 bases at J, leaving 7 bases unmatched. In DNA, the CDR3 is TGTGCCAGCAGTTTAAGGGGCGGGGGGGCCCATGAGCAGTTCTTC. The encoded protein is CASSLRGGGAHEQFF.

This clonotype occurred a few times. The chain employs TRBV3-1 and TRBJ2-4; D is uncertain. Trimming left V 0 bases short and J 1 base short, with 7 bases between. Germline V gene lookup returns CDR1 LGHDT and CDR2 YNNKEL (reference sequence). There are 15 residues in the CDR3. CDR3 in amino acids: CASSQEVAAKNIQYF. The CDR3 DNA reads TGTGCCAGCAGCCAAGAAGTGGCGGCCAAAAACATTCAGTACTTC.

Many counts were recorded for this clonotype. CDR3 region: CASRPQGKSEAFF. The CDR3 bases are TGTGCCAGCAGGCCTCAGGGTAAATCTGAAGCTTTCTTT. The chain joins TRBV12-3 or TRBV12-4 to TRBJ1-1; D may be TRBD1 (5 bases). The CDR3 is 13 amino acids. Trimming pared 6 bases from V and 6 bases from J, leaving 14 bases between.

Ten or more counts support this clonotype. Here the CDR3 reads CASSLDLGGPSTEAFF. As DNA, the CDR3 is TGCGCCAGCAGCTTGGATCTAGGGGGCCCTAGTACTGAAGCTTTCTTT. The J gene is TRBJ1-1, the V gene TRBV5-1, with 7 nucleotides matching TRBD1. Trimming removed 0 bases from V and 5 bases from J; junction bases left unmatched: 10. CDR3 length equals 16 residues. Germline V CDR1 and CDR2: SGHRS, YFSETQ.

This clonotype was observed many times. The chain carries TRBV27 and TRBJ2-7; D not certain. Per the germline V gene, CDR1 is MNHEY and CDR2 is SMNVEV (reference sequence). The V and J ends lost 3 bases and 1 base respectively, with 7 bases between them. The length of the CDR3 is 13 residues. The CDR3 bases are TGTGCCAGCAGTTTGGCCCCGTCCTACGAGCAGTACTTC. This gives the protein CASSLAPSYEQYF.

This clonotype appeared a few times. The V and J genes are TRBV18 and TRBJ2-7, with D maybe TRBD2 (5 bases). Germline V gene lookup returns CDR1 KGHSH and CDR2 LQKENI. CDR3 size: 15 residues. V lost 0 bases and J 2 bases, leaving 11 bases between the germline ends. CDR3 DNA: TGTGCCAGCTCACCACCAAACGGGGTCGCCTACGAGCAGTACTTC. This sequence encodes CASSPPNGVAYEQYF.

This clonotype was detected many times. The CDR3 region is CAISPEDRVNVLTF. CDR3 in DNA: TGTGCCATCAGCCCCGAAGACAGGGTTAACGTCCTGACTTTC. The V gene is TRBV10-3, the J gene TRBJ2-6; 7 positions agree with TRBD1. CDR3 length: 14 amino acids. Germline V gene sequence: CDR1 ENHRY, CDR2 SYGVKD. With 6 bases clipped from V and 10 bases from J, the junction kept 9 bases outside the gene matches.

There are a few counts of this clonotype. The chain links TRBV11-2 to TRBJ2-1; D uncertain. Germline V lookup: CDR1 SGHAT, CDR2 FQNNGV. V was pared by 3 bases and J by 2 bases, with 20 bases between. The CDR3 has 18 amino acids. CDR3 amino acids: CASSFLGFADVAYNEQFF. CDR3 sequence (DNA): TGTGCCAGCAGCTTCCTGGGTTTTGCGGACGTGGCCTACAATGAGCAGTTCTTC.

At least ten counts were recorded for this clonotype. J is TRBJ2-2 and V is TRBV5-1; no firm D call. The V and J ends lost 0 bases and 1 base respectively, with 4 bases between them. From germline, CDR1 is SGHRS and CDR2 YFSETQ. This CDR3 is built from 14 residues. DNA for the CDR3: TGCGCCAGCAGCTTGGTACAGAACACCGGGGAGCTGTTTTTT. Amino acids: CASSLVQNTGELFF.

There are many counts of this clonotype. The rearrangement uses TRBV11-2 and TRBJ2-7; D is undetermined. Germline values: CDR1 SGHAT, CDR2 FQNNGV. The CDR3 is 13 amino acids. V was cut by 3 bases and J by 5 bases, with 11 bases left in between. CDR3 protein: CASSFLSVNEQYF. In nucleotides, the CDR3 is TGTGCCAGCAGCTTCTTGTCAGTCAACGAGCAGTACTTC.

Of note for this clonotype: A much larger clone lies one base from this, so it may be a read error. The V gene is TRBV6-5, the J gene TRBJ1-5, with a tentative D call TRBD1 (6 bases). V was trimmed by 10 bases and J by 6 bases, leaving 19 bases between them. This CDR3 is built from 14 residues. CDR1 is MNHEY and CDR2 is SVGAGI in the germline V gene. Here the CDR3 reads CAIGLRQEGQPQHF. Here the CDR3 DNA reads TGTGCCATCGGCCTTAGACAGGAGGGTCAGCCCCAGCATTTT.

This clonotype was detected a few times. This chain links TRBV2 with TRBJ2-7; possible D gene TRBD1, 5 bases. CDR1 and CDR2 from the germline V gene are SNHLY and FYNNEI. V was clipped by 2 bases and J by 4 bases, with 15 bases between them. The CDR3 sequence is 15 residues long. CDR3 DNA sequence: TGTGCCAGCAGTGAATGGGGCTCAGGTCCTTACGAGCAGTACTTC. It specifies CASSEWGSGPYEQYF.

This clonotype was seen at least ten times. The chain's CDR3 is CASRGDAGLNTEAFF. CDR3 DNA: TGTGCCAGCAGGGGGGACGCCGGTCTGAACACTGAAGCTTTCTTT. V usage is TRBV6-6 and J usage is TRBJ1-1; a possible D gene is TRBD1 (5 bases). Germline-derived CDR1 and CDR2 are MNHNY and SVGAGI (reference sequence). The CDR3 is made up of 15 amino acids. V lost 6 bases and J 0 bases, leaving 14 bases between the germline ends.

This clonotype was picked up a small number of times. The rearrangement links TRBV5-6 to TRBJ2-1; possible D gene TRBD1, 5 bases. Trimming cost V 4 bases and J 8 bases, with 10 bases left between them. The CDR3 is 12 residues long. Germline V gives CDR1 SGHDT, CDR2 YYEEEE. The CDR3 DNA follows: TGTGCCAGCAGCCGACAGTTGGATGAGCAGTTCTTC. Translating gives CASSRQLDEQFF.

This clonotype was seen at least ten times. The DNA for the CDR3 is TGTGCCAGCAGCGGACTAGATAAGGCCTACAATGAGCAGTTCTTC. It codes for CASSGLDKAYNEQFF. The chain carries TRBV6-1 and TRBJ2-1; 7 nucleotides match TRBD2. Looked up from germline, CDR1 is MNHNS and CDR2 is SASEGT. Trimming at V came to 6 bases and at J to 2 bases, leaving 7 bases not matched to a gene. This CDR3 region has 15 residues.

This clonotype has ten or more counts. V usage is TRBV6-6 and J usage is TRBJ1-1, with a weak D call TRBD1 (6 bases). V shed 7 bases and J shed 5 bases, with 11 bases lying between them. The germline V gene has CDR1 MNHNY and CDR2 SVGAGI (reference sequence). The CDR3 extends over 12 amino acids. The CDR3 nucleotides are TGTGCCAGCACCCAGGGGCAGACTGAAGCTTTCTTT. Residues: CASTQGQTEAFF.

This clonotype showed up many times. The chain combines TRBV11-2 with TRBJ2-5, with 10 bases identical to TRBD2. Germline V CDR1 and CDR2: SGHAT, FQNNGV. This CDR3 contains 17 residues. V was clipped by 4 bases and J by 4 bases; unmatched bases: 12. The CDR3 loop reads CASSSTRAGGPGETQYF. CDR3 nucleotides: TGTGCCAGCAGCTCGACCCGAGCGGGAGGGCCTGGAGAGACCCAGTACTTC.

Details on this clonotype: Compared with germline, one end of the junction differs, possibly owing to a read error. CDR3 nucleotides: TGTGCCAGCAGTCTGTTTGCGTTTTGGCGGGAGGGCTACGGGCAGTACTTC. Translation gives CASSLFAFWREGYGQYF. The gene calls are TRBV28 and TRBJ2-7, with 9 nucleotides matching TRBD2. Germline V gives CDR1 MDHEN, CDR2 SYDVKM. The CDR3 spans 17 residues.

This clonotype was seen more than once but under ten times. V and J are TRBV6-2 or TRBV6-3 and TRBJ2-5, with TRBD1 as a possible D gene (5 bases). Trimming removed 4 bases from V and 5 bases from J, with 14 bases in between. The CDR3 sequence is 14 residues long. The germline gives CDR1 MNHEY, CDR2 SVGEGT. CDR3: CASSWLGAGETQYF. In nucleotides, the CDR3 is TGTGCCAGCAGTTGGTTAGGGGCCGGGGAGACCCAGTACTTC.

Within the sample, this clonotype is medium-sized (0.01 to 0.1%). This chain joins TRBV2 and TRBJ2-1; D not resolved. V lost 5 bases to trimming and J lost 3 bases, with 14 bases between them. The CDR3 covers 15 residues. Germline lookup yields CDR1 SNHLY and CDR2 FYNNEI. The CDR3: CASSPRHTGYNEQFF. The CDR3 DNA reads TGTGCCAGCAGTCCGAGACATACGGGCTACAATGAGCAGTTCTTC. Complete variable domain (other parts from reference TRBV2 and TRBJ2-1): EPEVTQTPSHQVTQMGQEVILRCVPISNHLYFYWYRQILGQKVEFLVSFYNNEISEKSEIFDDQFSVERPDGSNFTLKIRSTKLEDSAMYFCASSPRHTGYNEQFFGPGTRLTVL.

This clonotype was observed at least ten times. This sequence joins TRBV28 and TRBJ1-4; D gene unclear. CDR3 length equals 12 residues. The V end was cut by 5 bases, the J end by 6 bases, with 7 bases between. The germline CDR1 and CDR2 sequences are MDHEN and SYDVKM. The CDR3 region is CASSESHEKLFF. CDR3 DNA sequence: TGTGCCAGCAGTGAGTCACATGAAAAACTGTTTTTT. The full variable domain, completed using reference TRBV28 and TRBJ1-4, is DVKVTQSSRYLVKRTGEKVFLECVQDMDHENMFWYRQDPGLGLRLIYFSYDVKMKEKGDIPEGYSVSREKKERFSLILESASTNQTSMYLCASSESHEKLFFGSGTQLSVL.

The chain carries TRBV6-6 and TRBJ2-3; 7 bases fit TRBD1. Germline values: CDR1 MNHNY, CDR2 SVGAGI (reference sequence). The length of the CDR3 is 16 residues. J gave up 3 bases and V 1 base, and 7 bases lay outside the gene matches. Written as DNA, the CDR3 is TGTGCCAGCAGTTACTTGGAGACAGGGCCGACAGATACGCAGTATTTT. Amino acids: CASSYLETGPTDTQYF.

This clonotype appeared a few times. The chain couples TRBV11-3 to TRBJ1-3; D gene unclear. There are 14 residues in the CDR3. Germline CDR1 and CDR2: SGHNT and YENEEA. V was cut by 5 bases and J by 4 bases, with 12 bases left in between. CDR3 residues: CASSPNNGGNTIYF. DNA for the CDR3: TGTGCCAGCAGCCCAAATAACGGCGGAAACACCATATATTTT.

This clonotype came up a few times. Its ends do not fully match the called genes, so a read error is possible. The V and J genes are TRBV18 and TRBJ2-1; D possibly uses TRBD1 or TRBD2 (5 bases each). The CDR3 is made up of 15 amino acids. CDR1 and CDR2 (germline): KGHSH, LQKENI. The CDR3 loop reads CASSPLGDDYNVQFF. CDR3 nucleotide sequence: TGTGCCAGCTCACCTCTAGGGGACGATTACAATGTGCAGTTCTTC.

Of note for this clonotype: As the CDR3 is not closed by the conserved phenylalanine or tryptophan, this likely results from a read error. In nucleotides, the CDR3 is TGTGCCAGCAGACCCGGACTAGCGGCAGATACGCAGTATTTA. This codes for CASRPGLAADTQYL. The chain couples TRBV2 to TRBJ2-3, with 10 positions matching TRBD2. Germline V gene data show CDR1 as SNHLY and CDR2 as FYNNEI. The length of the CDR3 is 14 residues. V dropped 6 bases and J dropped 4; count of bases not matched to a gene: 4.

To note about this clonotype: In this CDR3 the conserved last residue, phenylalanine or tryptophan, is missing, so a read error is likely. The V and J genes are TRBV7-9 and TRBJ2-1, with D possibly being TRBD1 or TRBD2 (5 bases each). This CDR3 contains 16 residues. The V gene lost 7 bases and the J gene lost 3 bases, with 19 bases spanning the gap. Germline loops: CDR1 SEHNR, CDR2 FQNEAQ (reference sequence). This chain's CDR3 is CASTNTGTGLYNEQFS. The CDR3 region has the DNA TGTGCCAGCACCAATACTGGGACGGGGCTCTACAATGAGCAGTTCTCC.

This clonotype was counted many times. The V and J genes are TRBV19 and TRBJ1-2; TRBD1 aligns across 9 bases. J lost 7 bases, V lost 9 bases, and 9 bases had no gene match. The germline V gene has CDR1 LNHDA and CDR2 SQIVND (reference sequence). The length of the CDR3 is 13 residues. CDR3 residues: CASALDRGSGYTF. CDR3 sequence (DNA): TGTGCCAGCGCCCTCGACAGGGGGAGTGGCTACACCTTC.

This clonotype occurred many times. This CDR3 fails to terminate in the conserved phenylalanine or tryptophan, so it likely reflects a read error. The chain couples TRBV18 to TRBJ2-1, with D uncertain. The CDR3 covers 13 residues. CDR1 and CDR2 from the germline V gene are KGHSH and LQKENI. Trimming cost V 3 bases and J 1 base, with 4 bases left between them. The CDR3 loop is CASSPESYNEQFL. DNA of the CDR3: TGTGCCAGCTCACCCGAATCCTACAATGAGCAGTTCCTC.

This clonotype came up many times. The chain links TRBV20-1 to TRBJ2-3; 12 nucleotides align to TRBD2. This CDR3 is 16 amino acids long. With 3 bases clipped from V and 2 bases from J, the junction kept 6 bases outside the gene matches. Germline lookup yields CDR1 DFQATT and CDR2 SNEGSKA (reference sequence). The CDR3 protein is CSARPRLAGVTDTQYF. As DNA, the CDR3 is TGCAGTGCTAGGCCCCGACTAGCGGGAGTCACAGATACGCAGTATTTT.

This clonotype was seen many times. V and J are TRBV5-1 and TRBJ2-2; possible D gene TRBD1, 5 bases. This CDR3 has 15 residues. Germline values: CDR1 SGHRS, CDR2 YFSETQ. V dropped 5 bases and J dropped 6 bases, with 17 bases sitting between them. As DNA, the CDR3 is TGCGCCAGCAGACCGGGTTCAGGGCGTCCCGGGGAGCTGTTTTTT. This encodes CASRPGSGRPGELFF.

A remark on this clonotype: This could be a read error, since a much larger clone is one nucleotide away. This sequence joins TRBV19 and TRBJ2-7; TRBD1 aligns across 9 bases. This CDR3 region has 16 residues. Germline CDR1 is LNHDA and CDR2 is SQIVND (reference sequence). The CDR3 reads CDSSPSGTGRPYEQYF. The CDR3 nucleotides are TGTGACAGTAGTCCCTCGGGGACAGGGAGGCCCTACGAGCAGTACTTC.